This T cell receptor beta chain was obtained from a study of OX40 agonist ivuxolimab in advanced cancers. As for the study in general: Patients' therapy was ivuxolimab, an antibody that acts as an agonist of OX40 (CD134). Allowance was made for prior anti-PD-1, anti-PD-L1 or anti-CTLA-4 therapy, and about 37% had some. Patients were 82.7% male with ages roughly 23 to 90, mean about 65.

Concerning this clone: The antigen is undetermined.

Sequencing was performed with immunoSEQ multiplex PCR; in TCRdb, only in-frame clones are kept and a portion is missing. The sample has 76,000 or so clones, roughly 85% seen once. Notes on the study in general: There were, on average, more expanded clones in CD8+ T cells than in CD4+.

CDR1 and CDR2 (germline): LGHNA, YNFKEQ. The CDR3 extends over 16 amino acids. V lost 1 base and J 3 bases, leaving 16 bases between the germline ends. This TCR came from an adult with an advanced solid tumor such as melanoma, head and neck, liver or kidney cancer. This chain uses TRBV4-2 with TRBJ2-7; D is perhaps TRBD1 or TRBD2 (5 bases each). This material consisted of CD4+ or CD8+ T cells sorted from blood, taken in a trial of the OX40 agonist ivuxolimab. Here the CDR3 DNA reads TGTGCCAGCAGCCAAGGGTCCCAGGGACCGGGCTACGAGCAGTACTTC. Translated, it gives CASSQGSQGPGYEQYF.